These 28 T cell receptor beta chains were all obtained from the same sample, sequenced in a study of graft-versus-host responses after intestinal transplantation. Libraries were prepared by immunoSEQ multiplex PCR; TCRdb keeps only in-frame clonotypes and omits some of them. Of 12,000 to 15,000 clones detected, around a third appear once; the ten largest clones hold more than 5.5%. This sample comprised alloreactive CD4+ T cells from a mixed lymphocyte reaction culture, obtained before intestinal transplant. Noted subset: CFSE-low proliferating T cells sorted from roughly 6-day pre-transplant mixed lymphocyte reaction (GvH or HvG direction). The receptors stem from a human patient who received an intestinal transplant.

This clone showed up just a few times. This CDR3 reads CASSEASTGKNIQYF. CDR3 coding DNA: TGTGCCAGCAGTGAAGCCTCGACAGGAAAAAACATTCAGTACTTC. This rearrangement joins TRBV6-1 to TRBJ2-4; a weak D match, TRBD1 (6 bases). The germline V gene has CDR1 MNHNS and CDR2 SASEGT. The CDR3 is 15 residues long. V gave up 0 bases and J gave up 4 bases, with 10 bases separating them.

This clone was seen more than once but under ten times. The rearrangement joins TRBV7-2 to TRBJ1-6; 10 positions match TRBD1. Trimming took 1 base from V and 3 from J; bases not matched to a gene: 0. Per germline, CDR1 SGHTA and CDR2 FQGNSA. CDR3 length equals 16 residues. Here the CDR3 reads CASSLGTGGYNSPLHF. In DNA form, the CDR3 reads TGTGCCAGCAGCTTAGGGACAGGGGGCTATAATTCACCCCTCCACTTT.

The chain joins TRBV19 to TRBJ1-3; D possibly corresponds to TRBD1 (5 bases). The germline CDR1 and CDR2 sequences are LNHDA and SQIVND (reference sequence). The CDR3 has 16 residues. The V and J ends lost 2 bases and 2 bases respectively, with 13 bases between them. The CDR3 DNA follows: TGTGCCAGTAGTATAACGGACAAAGGAGCTGGAAACACCATATATTTT. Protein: CASSITDKGAGNTIYF. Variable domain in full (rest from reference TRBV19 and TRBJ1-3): DGGITQSPKYLFRKEGQNVTLSCEQNLNHDAMYWYRQDPGQGLRLIYYSQIVNDFQKGDIAEGYSVSREKKESFPLTVTSAQKNPTAFYLCASSITDKGAGNTIYFGEGSWLTVV.

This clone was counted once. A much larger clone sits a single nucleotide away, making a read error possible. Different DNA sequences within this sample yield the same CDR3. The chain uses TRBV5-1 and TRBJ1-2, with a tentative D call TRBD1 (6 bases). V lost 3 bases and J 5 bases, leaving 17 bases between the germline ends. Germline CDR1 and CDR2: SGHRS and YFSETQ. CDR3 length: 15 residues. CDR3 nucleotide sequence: TGCGCCAGCAGCTCCGGAGAGGGGGGGCATTATGGCTACACCTTC. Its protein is CASSSGEGGHYGYTF.

The CDR3 protein is CASSRPGQGAYNEQFF. The CDR3, as DNA: TGTGCCAGCAGCAGACCGGGACAGGGGGCCTACAATGAGCAGTTCTTC. This sequence joins TRBV5-8 and TRBJ2-1, with TRBD1 matching over 11 bases. V lost 4 bases, J lost 2 bases, and 5 bases stayed unmatched. Germline-derived CDR1 and CDR2 are SGHTS and YDEGEE. The CDR3 covers 16 residues.

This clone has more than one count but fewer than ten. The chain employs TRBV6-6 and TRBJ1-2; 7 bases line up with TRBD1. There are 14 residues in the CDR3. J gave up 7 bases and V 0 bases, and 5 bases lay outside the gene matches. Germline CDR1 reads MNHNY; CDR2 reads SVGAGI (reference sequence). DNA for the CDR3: TGTGCCAGCAGTTACTCTACGACAGGGAGTGGCTACACCTTC. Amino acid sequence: CASSYSTTGSGYTF.

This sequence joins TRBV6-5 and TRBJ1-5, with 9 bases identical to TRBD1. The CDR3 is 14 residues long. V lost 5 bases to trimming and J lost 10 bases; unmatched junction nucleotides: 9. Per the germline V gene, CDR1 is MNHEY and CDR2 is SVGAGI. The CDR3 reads CASSEGTGPTPQHF. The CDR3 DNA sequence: TGTGCCAGCAGTGAGGGGACAGGGCCTACTCCCCAGCATTTT.

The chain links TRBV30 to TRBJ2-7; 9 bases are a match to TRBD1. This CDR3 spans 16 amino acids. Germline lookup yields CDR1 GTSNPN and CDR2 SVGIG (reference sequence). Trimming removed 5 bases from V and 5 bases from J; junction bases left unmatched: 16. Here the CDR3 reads CAWAGDRVNPKDEQYF. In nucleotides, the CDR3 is TGTGCCTGGGCAGGGGACAGGGTGAATCCCAAGGACGAGCAGTACTTC.

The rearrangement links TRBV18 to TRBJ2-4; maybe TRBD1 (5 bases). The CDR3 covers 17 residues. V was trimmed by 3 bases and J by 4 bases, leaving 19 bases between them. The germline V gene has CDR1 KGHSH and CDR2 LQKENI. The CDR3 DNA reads TGTGCCAGCTCACCCGGCGGCAGGGCGACGTTTAAAAACATTCAGTACTTC. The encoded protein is CASSPGGRATFKNIQYF. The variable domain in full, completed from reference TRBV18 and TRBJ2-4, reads NAGVMQNPRHLVRRRGQEARLRCSPMKGHSHVYWYRQLPEEGLKFMVYLQKENIIDESGMPKERFSAEFPKEGPSILRIQQVVRGDSAAYFCASSPGGRATFKNIQYFGAGTRLSVL.

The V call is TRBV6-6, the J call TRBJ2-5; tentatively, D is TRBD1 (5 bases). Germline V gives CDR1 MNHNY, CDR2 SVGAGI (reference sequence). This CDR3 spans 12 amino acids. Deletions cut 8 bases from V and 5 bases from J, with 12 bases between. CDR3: CASESPGETQYF. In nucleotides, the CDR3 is TGTGCCAGCGAAAGCCCAGGGGAGACCCAGTACTTC.

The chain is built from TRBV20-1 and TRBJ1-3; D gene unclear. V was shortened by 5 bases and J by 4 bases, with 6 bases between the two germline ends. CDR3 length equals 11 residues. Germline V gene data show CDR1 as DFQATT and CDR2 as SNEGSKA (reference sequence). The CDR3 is CSASEGNTIYF. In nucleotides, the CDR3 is TGCAGTGCTTCAGAGGGAAACACCATATATTTT.

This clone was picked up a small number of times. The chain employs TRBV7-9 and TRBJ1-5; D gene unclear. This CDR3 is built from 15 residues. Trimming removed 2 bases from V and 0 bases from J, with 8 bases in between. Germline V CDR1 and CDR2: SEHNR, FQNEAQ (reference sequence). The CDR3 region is CASSLQEPSNQPQHF. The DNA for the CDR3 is TGTGCCAGCAGCTTACAGGAGCCTAGCAATCAGCCCCAGCATTTT.

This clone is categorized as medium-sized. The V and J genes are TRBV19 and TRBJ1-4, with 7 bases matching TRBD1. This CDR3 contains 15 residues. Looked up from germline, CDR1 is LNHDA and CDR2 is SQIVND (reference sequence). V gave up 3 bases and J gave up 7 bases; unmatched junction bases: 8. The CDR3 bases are TGTGCCAGTAGTATGGGACAGTCCGAGACTGAAAAACTGTTTTTT. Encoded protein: CASSMGQSETEKLFF.

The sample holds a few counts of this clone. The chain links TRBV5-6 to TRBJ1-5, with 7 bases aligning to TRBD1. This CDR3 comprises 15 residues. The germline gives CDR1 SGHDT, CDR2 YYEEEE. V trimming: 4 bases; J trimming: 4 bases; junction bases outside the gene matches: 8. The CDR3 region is CASSPNRGANQPQHF. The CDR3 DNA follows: TGTGCCAGCAGCCCGAACAGGGGTGCAAATCAGCCCCAGCATTTT.

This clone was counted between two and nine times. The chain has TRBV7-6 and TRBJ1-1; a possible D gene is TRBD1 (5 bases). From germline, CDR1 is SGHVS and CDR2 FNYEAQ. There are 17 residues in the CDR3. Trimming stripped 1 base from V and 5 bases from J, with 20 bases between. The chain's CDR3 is CASSLGAGFISETEAFF. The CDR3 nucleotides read TGTGCCAGCAGCTTAGGTGCAGGGTTTATATCGGAAACTGAAGCTTTCTTT.

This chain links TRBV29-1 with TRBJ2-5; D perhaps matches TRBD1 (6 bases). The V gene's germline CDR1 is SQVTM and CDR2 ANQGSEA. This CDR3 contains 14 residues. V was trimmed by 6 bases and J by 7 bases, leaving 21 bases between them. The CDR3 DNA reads TGCAGCGTCCCCACCTCGGGACACTTGTCGACCCAGTACTTC. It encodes CSVPTSGHLSTQYF.

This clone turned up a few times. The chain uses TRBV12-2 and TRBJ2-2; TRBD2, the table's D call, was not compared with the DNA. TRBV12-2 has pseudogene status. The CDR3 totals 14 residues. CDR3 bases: TGTGCAAGTCCCGAGCCGCGGAGGGCCGGGGAGCTGTTTTTT. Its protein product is CASPEPRRAGELFF.

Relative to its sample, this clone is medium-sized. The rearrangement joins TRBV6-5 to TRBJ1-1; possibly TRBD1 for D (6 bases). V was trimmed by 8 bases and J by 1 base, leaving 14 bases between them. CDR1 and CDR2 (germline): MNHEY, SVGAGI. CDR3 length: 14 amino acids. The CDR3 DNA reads TGTGCCAGCCAGGGCAGGGGTGCGAACACTGAAGCTTTCTTT. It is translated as CASQGRGANTEAFF.

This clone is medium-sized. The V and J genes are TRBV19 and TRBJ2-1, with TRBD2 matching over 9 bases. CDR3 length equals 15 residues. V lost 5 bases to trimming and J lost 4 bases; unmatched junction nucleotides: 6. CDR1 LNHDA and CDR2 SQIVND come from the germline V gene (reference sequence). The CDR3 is CASSQVAGAYNEQFF. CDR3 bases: TGTGCCAGTAGTCAAGTAGCGGGAGCTTACAATGAGCAGTTCTTC.

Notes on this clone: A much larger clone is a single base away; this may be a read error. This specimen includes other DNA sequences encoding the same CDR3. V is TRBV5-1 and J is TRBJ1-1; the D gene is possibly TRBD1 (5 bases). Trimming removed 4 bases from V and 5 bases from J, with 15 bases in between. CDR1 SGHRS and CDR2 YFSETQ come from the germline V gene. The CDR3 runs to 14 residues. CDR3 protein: CASSPAPGRTEAFF. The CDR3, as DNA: TGCGCCAGCAGCCCCGCCCCAGGGAGGACTGAAGCTTTCTTT.

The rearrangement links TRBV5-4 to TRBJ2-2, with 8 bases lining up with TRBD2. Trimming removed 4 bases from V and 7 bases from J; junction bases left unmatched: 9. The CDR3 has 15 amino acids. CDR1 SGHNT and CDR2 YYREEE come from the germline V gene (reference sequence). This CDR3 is CASSPLSGKDGELFF. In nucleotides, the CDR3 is TGTGCCAGCAGCCCTCTTAGCGGGAAAGACGGGGAGCTGTTTTTT.

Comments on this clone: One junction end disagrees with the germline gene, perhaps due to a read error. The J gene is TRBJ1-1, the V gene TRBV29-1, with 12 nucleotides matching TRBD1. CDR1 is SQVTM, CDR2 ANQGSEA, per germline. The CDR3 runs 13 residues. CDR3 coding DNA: TGCGGCGTTGTAGGGACAGGGGGCACTGAAGCCTTCTTT. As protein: CGVVGTGGTEAFF.

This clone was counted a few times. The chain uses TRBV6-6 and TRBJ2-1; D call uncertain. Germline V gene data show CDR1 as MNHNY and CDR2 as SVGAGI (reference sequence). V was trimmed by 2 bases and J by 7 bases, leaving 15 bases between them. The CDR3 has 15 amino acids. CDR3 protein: CASSYQRDFLNEQFF. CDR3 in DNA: TGTGCCAGCAGTTACCAGCGTGACTTTCTAAATGAGCAGTTCTTC.

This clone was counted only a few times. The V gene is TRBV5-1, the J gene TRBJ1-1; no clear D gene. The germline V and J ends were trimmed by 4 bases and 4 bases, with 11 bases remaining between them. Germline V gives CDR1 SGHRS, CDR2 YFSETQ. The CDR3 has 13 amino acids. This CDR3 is CASSPFRSTEAFF. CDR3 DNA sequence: TGCGCCAGCAGCCCGTTTAGGAGCACTGAAGCTTTCTTT.

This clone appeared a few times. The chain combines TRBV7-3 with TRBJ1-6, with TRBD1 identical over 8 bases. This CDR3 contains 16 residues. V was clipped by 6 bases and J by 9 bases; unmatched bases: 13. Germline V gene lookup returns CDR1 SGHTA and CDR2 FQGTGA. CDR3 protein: CASSRTGQGVFSPLHF. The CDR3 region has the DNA TGTGCCAGCAGTCGAACCGGACAGGGAGTATTTTCACCCCTCCACTTT.

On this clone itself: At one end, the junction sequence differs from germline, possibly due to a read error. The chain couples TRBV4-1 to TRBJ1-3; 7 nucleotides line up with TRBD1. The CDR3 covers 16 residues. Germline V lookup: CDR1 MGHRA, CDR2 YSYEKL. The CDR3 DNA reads TGTGCCAGCAGCCATCGGACAGGCCACGGTGGAAACACCATATATTTT. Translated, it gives CASSHRTGHGGNTIYF.

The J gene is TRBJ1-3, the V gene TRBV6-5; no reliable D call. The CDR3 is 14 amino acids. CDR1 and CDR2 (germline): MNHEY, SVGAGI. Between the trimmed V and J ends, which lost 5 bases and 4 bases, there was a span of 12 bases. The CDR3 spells CASSPSRRGNTIYF. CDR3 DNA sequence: TGTGCCAGCAGTCCGTCAAGGAGAGGAAACACCATATATTTT.

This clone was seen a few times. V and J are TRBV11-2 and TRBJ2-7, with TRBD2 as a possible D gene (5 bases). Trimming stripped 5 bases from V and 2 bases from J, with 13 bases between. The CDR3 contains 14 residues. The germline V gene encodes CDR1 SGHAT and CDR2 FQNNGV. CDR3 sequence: CASSRPDGTYEQYF. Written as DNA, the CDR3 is TGTGCCAGCAGCCGCCCGGACGGGACCTACGAGCAGTACTTC.